This T cell receptor (beta chain) was observed in a study of blood T cell repertoires in COVID-19. Turning to the study itself: Some COVID-19 samples were acute and others convalescent; all came from the United States, Italy and Spain. The cDNA or gDNA used as material had been derived from T cells, B-cell-depleted T cells, or PBMCs.

Original data processing: Reference gene primer amplification in the assay estimated nucleated cell counts. The protocol was immunoSEQ multiplex PCR, while the TCRdb copy is restricted to in-frame clones and leaves out a portion. Clonal size and the V and J genes are those of that table, whereas D and trimming came from the DNA. The sample has roughly 16,000 clones, approximately 78% seen once. The CDR3 extends over 14 amino acids. The junction had 4 bases not matched to a gene; V was cut back by 3 bases and J by 6 bases. Germline V gene data show CDR1 as LNHDA and CDR2 as SQIVND (reference sequence).

The TCR originated in a man aged 55-75 years with active or convalescent COVID-19. The V and J genes are TRBV19 and TRBJ2-1; 8 nucleotides agree with TRBD1. Sequenced sample: peripheral blood. This CDR3 reads CASSIIGQGNEQFF. CDR3 sequence (DNA): TGTGCCAGTAGTATTATCGGACAGGGCAATGAGCAGTTCTTC.